This TCR beta chain was sequenced in a study of cytomegalovirus exposure and HLA in healthy donors. Overall study context: When just under 400 donors were genotyped, approximately 80% of them were found to fall in the Caucasian-associated ancestry cluster. Study-wide points: Follow-up analysis later connected one missense variant in DCLRE1C with trimming of TCR beta V- and J-genes. In the analysis, some V segments, TRBV6-2 and TRBV6-3 included, were excluded as indistinguishable. Being productive about 87% or about 30% of the time was typical of most TCR beta V segments in an earlier analysis.

The CDR3 is 14 amino acids. Germline values: CDR1 SGHRS, CDR2 YFSETQ. Unmatched junction bases numbered 1, after V lost 0 bases and J lost 4 bases. The primer mix had 60 Vbeta and 13 Jbeta primers. Sequencing used immunoSEQ multiplex PCR; TCRdb keeps in-frame clones, though not all of them. The sample has around 150,000 clones; roughly 80% are singletons. As for this clone: Antigen: not known.

The rearrangement joins TRBV5-1 to TRBJ2-7; 10 bases are shared with TRBD1. The origin of this receptor is a woman aged 40-49 years in good health and CMV-seropositive. What was sequenced was PBMCs. The CDR3 bases are TGCGCCAGCAGCTTGGTGGGACAGGGGTACGAGCAGTACTTC. This codes for CASSLVGQGYEQYF.